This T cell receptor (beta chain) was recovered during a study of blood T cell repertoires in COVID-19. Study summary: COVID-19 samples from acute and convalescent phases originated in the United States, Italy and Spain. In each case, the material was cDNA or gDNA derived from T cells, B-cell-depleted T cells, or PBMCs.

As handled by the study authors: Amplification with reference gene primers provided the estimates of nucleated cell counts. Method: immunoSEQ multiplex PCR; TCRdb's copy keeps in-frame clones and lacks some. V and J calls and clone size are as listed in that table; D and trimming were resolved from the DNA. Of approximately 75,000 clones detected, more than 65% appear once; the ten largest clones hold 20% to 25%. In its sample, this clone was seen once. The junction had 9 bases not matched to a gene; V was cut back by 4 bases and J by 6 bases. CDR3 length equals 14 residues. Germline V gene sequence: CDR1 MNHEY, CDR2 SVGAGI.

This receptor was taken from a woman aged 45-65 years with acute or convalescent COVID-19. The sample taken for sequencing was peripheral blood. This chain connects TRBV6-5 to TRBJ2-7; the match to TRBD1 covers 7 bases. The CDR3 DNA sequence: TGTGCCAGCAGTTCTCCGGGACAGACGCGCGAGCAGTACTTC. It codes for CASSSPGQTREQYF.